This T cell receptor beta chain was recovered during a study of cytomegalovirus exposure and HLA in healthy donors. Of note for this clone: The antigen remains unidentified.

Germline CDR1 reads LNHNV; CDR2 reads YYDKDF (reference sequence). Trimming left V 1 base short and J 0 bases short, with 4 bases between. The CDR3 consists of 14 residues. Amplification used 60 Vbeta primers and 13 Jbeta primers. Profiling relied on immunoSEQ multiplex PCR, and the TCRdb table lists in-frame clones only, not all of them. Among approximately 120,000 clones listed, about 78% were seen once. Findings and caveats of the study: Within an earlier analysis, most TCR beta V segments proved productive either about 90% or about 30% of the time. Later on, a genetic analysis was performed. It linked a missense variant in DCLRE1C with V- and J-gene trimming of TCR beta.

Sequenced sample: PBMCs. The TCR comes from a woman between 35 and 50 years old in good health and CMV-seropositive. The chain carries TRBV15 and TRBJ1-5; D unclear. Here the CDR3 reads CATSRASSNQPQHF. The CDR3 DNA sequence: TGTGCCACCAGCAGAGCCTCTAGCAATCAGCCCCAGCATTTT.